Listed here are 32 T cell receptor beta chains from one sample, sequenced in a study of shared T cell receptors in the human thymus. Produced via immunoSEQ multiplex PCR; TCRdb's table is partial and in-frame only. Here the sample spans hundreds of thousands of clones, more than 70% being singletons. Another study also made use of these data, one on human thymus T cells.

Source material: thymocytes. The receptors come from a boy younger than two with a congenital heart defect.

Here the CDR3 DNA reads TGTGCCAGCAGTTACTCTCGCGGTGCAACTAATGAAAAACTGTTTTTT. This translates into CASSYSRGATNEKLFF. The V gene is TRBV6-5, the J gene TRBJ1-4; D call uncertain. V shed 0 bases and J shed 0 bases, with 8 bases lying between them. From germline, CDR1 is MNHEY and CDR2 SVGAGI. The CDR3 spans 16 residues.

This rearrangement joins TRBV28 to TRBJ2-5, with 8 positions matching TRBD1. CDR3 size: 16 residues. V shed 4 bases, J shed 4 bases, and the junction held 11 bases outside the gene matches. The germline V gene encodes CDR1 MDHEN and CDR2 SYDVKM. The CDR3 region has the DNA TGTGCCAGCAGTTCGCCGACCCCTGGACAGGGAGAGACCCAGTACTTC. Amino acid sequence: CASSSPTPGQGETQYF.

The gene calls are TRBV29-1 and TRBJ1-1; no clear D. The V and J ends lost 6 bases and 5 bases respectively, with 13 bases between them. This CDR3 has 12 amino acids. Germline loops: CDR1 SQVTM, CDR2 ANQGSEA. CDR3 amino acids: CSVGSEETEAFF. CDR3 nucleotides: TGCAGCGTCGGGTCTGAGGAGACTGAAGCTTTCTTT.

The genes are TRBV5-4 and TRBJ2-7; TRBD1 matches at 12 bases. This CDR3 spans 19 amino acids. V was clipped by 3 bases and J by 0 bases; unmatched bases: 13. Germline lookup yields CDR1 SGHNT and CDR2 YYREEE (reference sequence). CDR3 amino acids: CASSSSGTGGKGGSYEQYF. In nucleotides, the CDR3 is TGTGCCAGCAGCTCGTCCGGGACAGGGGGCAAGGGGGGCTCCTACGAGCAGTACTTC. Full variable domain (rest looked up from reference TRBV5-4 and TRBJ2-7): ETGVTQSPTHLIKTRGQQVTLRCSSQSGHNTVSWYQQALGQGPQFIFQYYREEENGRGNFPPRFSGLQFPNYSSELNVNALELDDSALYLCASSSSGTGGKGGSYEQYFGPGTRLTVT.

The chain is built from TRBV14 and TRBJ2-7; TRBD2 agrees at 9 bases. Looked up from germline, CDR1 is SGHDN and CDR2 is FVKESK. Unmatched junction bases numbered 10, after V lost 1 base and J lost 0 bases. The CDR3 sequence is 18 residues long. The CDR3 reads CASSQGAFRRGGSYEQYF. The DNA for the CDR3 is TGTGCCAGCAGCCAAGGGGCTTTTCGGCGGGGGGGCTCCTACGAGCAGTACTTC. Full variable domain (remainder filled in from reference TRBV14 and TRBJ2-7): EAGVTQFPSHSVIEKGQTVTLRCDPISGHDNLYWYRRVMGKEIKFLLHFVKESKQDESGMPNNRFLAERTGGTYSTLKVQPAELEDSGVYFCASSQGAFRRGGSYEQYFGPGTRLTVT.

V usage is TRBV2 and J usage is TRBJ1-2, with D maybe TRBD1 (6 bases). Germline V gene lookup returns CDR1 SNHLY and CDR2 FYNNEI. Trimming shortened V by 6 bases and J by 8 bases, and 16 bases separated the two germline ends. The CDR3 totals 13 residues. CDR3 in DNA: TGTGCCAGCAGAGCTAACAGGGAAGTGGGCTACACCTTC. This gives the protein CASRANREVGYTF.

The rearrangement uses TRBV6-5 and TRBJ2-1; 7 bases are shared with TRBD1. The V and J ends lost 10 bases and 0 bases, in that order; junction bases with no gene match: 9. The CDR3 length is 15 residues. The germline V gene has CDR1 MNHEY and CDR2 SVGAGI. CDR3 sequence reads: CATTRQGRSYNEQFF. The CDR3 coding sequence is TGTGCCACCACGAGACAGGGACGCTCCTACAATGAGCAGTTCTTC.

This sequence joins TRBV5-1 and TRBJ2-3, with unresolved D. This CDR3 has 16 amino acids. Germline-derived CDR1 and CDR2 are SGHRS and YFSETQ. V shed 0 bases and J shed 0 bases, with 11 bases lying between them. The CDR3 loop reads CASSLAALRSTDTQYF. Written as DNA, the CDR3 is TGCGCCAGCAGCTTGGCCGCTCTACGTAGCACAGATACGCAGTATTTT.

DNA for the CDR3: TGCGCCAGCAGCCAAGTACAGGGTGGGGAAAAACTGTTTTTT. Translated: CASSQVQGGEKLFF. V usage is TRBV4-1 and J usage is TRBJ1-4, with a tentative D call TRBD1 (6 bases). V was cut by 1 base and J by 8 bases, with 11 bases left in between. The CDR3 is 14 residues long. In germline, CDR1 is MGHRA, CDR2 YSYEKL.

The rearrangement joins TRBV27 to TRBJ2-3; TRBD2 agrees at 7 bases. The CDR3 sequence is 15 residues long. Germline CDR1 and CDR2: MNHEY and SMNVEV (reference sequence). V was pared by 5 bases and J by 1 base, with 6 bases of the junction left unmatched. The CDR3 DNA reads TGTGCCAGCAGTACACTAGCGCCAGGCACAGATACGCAGTATTTT. The encoded protein is CASSTLAPGTDTQYF.

This chain uses TRBV7-9 with TRBJ1-1, with 7 positions matching TRBD1. J was trimmed by 2 bases and V by 5 bases; bases with no gene match: 11. Germline loops: CDR1 SEHNR, CDR2 FQNEAQ (reference sequence). The CDR3 is 16 residues long. This CDR3 is CASSRKDHRGNTEAFF. The CDR3 DNA reads TGTGCCAGCAGCCGTAAGGACCACAGGGGAAACACTGAAGCTTTCTTT.

The chain uses TRBV18 and TRBJ2-7, with D unclear. The ends were cut back, 3 bases at V and 6 bases at J, with 15 bases in the middle. The CDR3 consists of 14 residues. Germline CDR1 KGHSH, CDR2 LQKENI. CDR3 sequence: CASSPRRSWAEQYF. In DNA, the CDR3 is TGTGCCAGCTCACCTAGACGTTCTTGGGCCGAGCAGTACTTC.

The V and J genes are TRBV7-9 and TRBJ2-2, with a possible D match to TRBD2 (6 bases). The CDR3 spans 17 residues. Germline CDR1 SEHNR, CDR2 FQNEAQ (reference sequence). V dropped 6 bases and J dropped 3 bases, with 20 bases sitting between them. The CDR3 reads CASRGVFGLAHTGELFF. CDR3 DNA: TGTGCCAGCAGGGGAGTCTTTGGGCTAGCGCACACCGGGGAGCTGTTTTTT.

The V gene is TRBV6-1, the J gene TRBJ2-7; weak D call: TRBD1 (5 bases). V lost 2 bases and J lost 0, with 14 bases in between. Germline assignment: CDR1 MNHNS and CDR2 SASEGT. The CDR3 is 16 residues long. CDR3 DNA sequence: TGTGCCAGCAGTGAATATCAGGGCCGATCCTCCTACGAGCAGTACTTC. As protein: CASSEYQGRSSYEQYF.

This rearrangement joins TRBV4-3 to TRBJ2-7, with D unclear. The CDR3 has 17 residues. Deletions cut 4 bases from V and 3 bases from J, with 22 bases between. Germline assignment: CDR1 LGHNA and CDR2 YSLEER. In DNA, the CDR3 is TGCGCCAGCAGCCTTAACATACCTCCCAGTCCCCACTACGAGCAGTACTTC. This sequence encodes CASSLNIPPSPHYEQYF.

The chain combines TRBV7-9 with TRBJ2-3, with D perhaps matching TRBD2 (6 bases). Trimming took off 5 bases at V and 2 bases at J, with 11 bases between the two ends. CDR3 size: 14 residues. The germline V gene has CDR1 SEHNR and CDR2 FQNEAQ (reference sequence). The CDR3 DNA reads as TGTGCCAGCAGCCGGGAGTCGATCACAGATACGCAGTATTTT. Translation gives CASSRESITDTQYF.

The chain couples TRBV4-3 to TRBJ2-1, with TRBD2 as a possible D gene (6 bases). The CDR3 totals 18 residues. Per germline, CDR1 LGHNA and CDR2 YSLEER. V was cut by 4 bases and J by 3 bases, with 22 bases left in between. This CDR3 is CASSPSFHLATIYNEQFF. The CDR3 nucleotides read TGCGCCAGCAGCCCGTCTTTTCATCTAGCGACCATCTACAATGAGCAGTTCTTC.

The chain recombines TRBV2 with TRBJ1-2; D is possibly TRBD1 (5 bases). Germline loops: CDR1 SNHLY, CDR2 FYNNEI. V lost 4 bases and J lost 8, with 11 bases in between. The CDR3 sequence is 12 residues long. CDR3 sequence reads: CASSGQGKGYTF. In DNA, the CDR3 is TGTGCCAGCAGTGGCCAGGGTAAGGGCTACACCTTC.

V usage is TRBV7-4 and J usage is TRBJ2-3, with 7 bases identical to TRBD1. V shed 3 bases, J shed 6 bases, and the junction held 18 bases outside the gene matches. The CDR3 has 18 residues. The germline V gene encodes CDR1 SGHVT and CDR2 SQSDAQ. The CDR3 region has the DNA TGTGCCAGCAGCTTCCCCCCTCATTATGACAGGGCAGCTGATACGCAGTATTTT. Translating it yields CASSFPPHYDRAADTQYF.

The rearrangement joins TRBV11-2 to TRBJ2-1; TRBD1 agrees at 8 bases. The CDR3 extends over 16 amino acids. After removal of 5 bases from V and 8 bases from J, the junction contained 14 bases not matched to a gene. From germline, CDR1 is SGHAT and CDR2 FQNNGV. The DNA of the CDR3 is TGTGCCAGCAGCGAGAACCGGGACAGGCTCTTCTATGAGCAGTTCTTC. This codes for CASSENRDRLFYEQFF.

This clone was seen a single time. CDR3 bases: TGTGCCAGCAGTCGAGGACTAGCGGGAGGGCCAGATACGCAGTATTTT. It encodes CASSRGLAGGPDTQYF. The rearrangement joins TRBV27 to TRBJ2-3; TRBD2 aligns across 15 bases. After removal of 5 bases from V and 4 bases from J, the junction contained 4 bases not matched to a gene. CDR3 length: 16 amino acids. Germline V gives CDR1 MNHEY, CDR2 SMNVEV (reference sequence).

The J gene is TRBJ1-1, the V gene TRBV11-3; D may be TRBD1 (5 bases). There are 12 residues in the CDR3. Trimming stripped 2 bases from V and 8 bases from J, with 9 bases between. Germline V gives CDR1 SGHNT, CDR2 YENEEA. CDR3 loop: CASSLSTVEAFF. CDR3 bases: TGTGCCAGCAGCTTATCGACAGTCGAAGCTTTCTTT.

The gene calls are TRBV12-5 and TRBJ2-1; 9 nucleotides match TRBD1. This CDR3 is 18 amino acids long. The trim removed 1 base at V and 0 bases at J, leaving 7 bases unmatched. Looked up from germline, CDR1 is LGHNT and CDR2 is FRNRAP. CDR3 amino acids: CASGLAGTGNSSYNEQFF. CDR3 in DNA: TGTGCTAGTGGTTTGGCCGGGACAGGGAATTCCTCCTACAATGAGCAGTTCTTC.

The J gene is TRBJ1-5, the V gene TRBV18; 7 positions match TRBD1. V shed 6 bases, J shed 5 bases, and the junction held 16 bases outside the gene matches. The CDR3 is made up of 17 amino acids. Germline CDR1 is KGHSH and CDR2 is LQKENI. The CDR3 protein is CASSPHDPGGIYQPQHF. Here the CDR3 DNA reads TGTGCCAGCTCGCCTCACGATCCAGGGGGAATATATCAGCCCCAGCATTTT.

The chain carries TRBV10-3 and TRBJ1-1; the match to TRBD1 covers 7 bases. Germline trimming cut 2 bases from V and 1 base from J; bases unmatched to any gene: 1. Germline V CDR1 and CDR2: ENHRY, SYGVKD. The CDR3 is 14 residues long. The CDR3 reads CAISETGENTEAFF. In DNA, the CDR3 is TGTGCCATCAGTGAGACAGGGGAGAACACTGAAGCTTTCTTT.

This chain joins TRBV6-4 and TRBJ1-5; D is unresolved. The V gene lost 3 bases and the J gene lost 3 bases, with 12 bases spanning the gap. The CDR3 has 15 amino acids. Germline V gene data show CDR1 as MRHNA and CDR2 as SNTAGT. The chain's CDR3 is CASSEGEGANQPQHF. The CDR3 coding sequence is TGTGCCAGCAGTGAAGGAGAGGGTGCCAATCAGCCCCAGCATTTT.

The V call is TRBV2, the J call TRBJ2-7, with D maybe TRBD2 (6 bases). Germline loops: CDR1 SNHLY, CDR2 FYNNEI. Trimming shortened V by 3 bases and J by 2 bases, and 14 bases separated the two germline ends. This CDR3 comprises 15 residues. CDR3 nucleotide sequence: TGTGCCAGCAGTGATTCCCGGCGGGGAACCTACGAGCAGTACTTC. Protein sequence: CASSDSRRGTYEQYF.

This sequence joins TRBV6-1 and TRBJ2-2, with TRBD2 matching over 9 bases. J was trimmed by 4 bases and V by 4 bases; bases with no gene match: 13. CDR1 and CDR2 from the germline V gene are MNHNS and SASEGT. The CDR3 sequence is 18 residues long. In nucleotides, the CDR3 is TGTGCCAGCAGTGCCCCTCCCCGACTAGCGGATCTCACCGGGGAGCTGTTTTTT. Translating gives CASSAPPRLADLTGELFF.

The rearrangement uses TRBV28 and TRBJ2-7; 10 positions match TRBD1. This CDR3 has 17 residues. Unmatched junction bases numbered 11, after V lost 3 bases and J lost 3 bases. The germline gives CDR1 MDHEN, CDR2 SYDVKM. This CDR3 reads CASSFGTGARQVYEQYF. The DNA of the CDR3 is TGTGCCAGCAGTTTTGGGACAGGGGCGCGACAAGTCTACGAGCAGTACTTC.

The chain combines TRBV27 with TRBJ1-2; 10 bases align to TRBD1. Germline V lookup: CDR1 MNHEY, CDR2 SMNVEV (reference sequence). This CDR3 comprises 14 residues. Trimming cost V 6 bases and J 8 bases; bases outside gene matches: 9. CDR3 DNA: TGTGCCAGCAGCGACCCGGGACAGGGGTTAGGCTACACCTTC. It codes for CASSDPGQGLGYTF.

The V call is TRBV7-9, the J call TRBJ2-1; 8 bases align to TRBD2. The CDR3 has 15 amino acids. The ends lost 2 bases at V and 8 bases at J; junction bases unmatched: 8. Per the germline V gene, CDR1 is SEHNR and CDR2 is FQNEAQ (reference sequence). CDR3 loop: CASSLSGGGTDEQFF. CDR3 in DNA: TGTGCCAGCAGCTTATCCGGGGGGGGGACGGATGAGCAGTTCTTC.

The chain carries TRBV14 and TRBJ2-7, with unresolved D. Germline CDR1 SGHDN, CDR2 FVKESK. Trimming removed 3 bases at V and 4 bases at J, with 10 bases between. The CDR3 sequence is 13 residues long. CDR3 sequence: CASSHKQKYEQYF. CDR3 DNA sequence: TGTGCCAGCAGCCACAAACAGAAATACGAGCAGTACTTC. Combining the CDR3 with reference TRBV14 and TRBJ2-7 gives the whole variable domain EAGVTQFPSHSVIEKGQTVTLRCDPISGHDNLYWYRRVMGKEIKFLLHFVKESKQDESGMPNNRFLAERTGGTYSTLKVQPAELEDSGVYFCASSHKQKYEQYFGPGTRLTVT.